A selection of T cell receptor beta chains follows, all from one sample in a study of spatial heterogeneity in lung cancer. TCRdb used MiXCR to reprocess the 5' RACE reads, holding one entry per CDR3 protein. The sample shows roughly 48,000 distinct CDR3 sequences, about 5.8% of them seen only once. Specimen: PBMCs, collected at surgery. These receptors all stem from a male donor with early-stage non-small cell lung cancer. CDR3s include the opening cysteine and the closing phenylalanine or tryptophan. Each record gives: clone size, V gene, CDR3 protein. A row's size may be missing; if present it is once, few, many or a size class.

abundance: many; v_gene: TRBV18; CDR3aa: CASSHRDGNEKLFF
abundance: many; v_gene: TRBV6-1; CDR3aa: CASSDGRSYEQYF
abundance: many; v_gene: TRBV6-2/TRBV6-3; CDR3aa: CASRMLSGRWDEQFF
abundance: many; v_gene: TRBV6-6; CDR3aa: CASSDKQETQYF
abundance: many; v_gene: TRBV6-5; CDR3aa: CASSFRGTYEQYF
abundance: many; v_gene: TRBV25-1; CDR3aa: CASIPPRDGLNTEAFF
abundance: many; v_gene: TRBV7-8; CDR3aa: CASSSRLAGDVDTQYF
abundance: many; v_gene: TRBV4-1; CDR3aa: CASSQVENPSYEQYF
abundance: many; v_gene: TRBV10-3; CDR3aa: CAITPGQGSTDTQYF
abundance: many; v_gene: TRBV11-1; CDR3aa: CASSLASWVDTQYF
abundance: -; v_gene: TRBV29-1; CDR3aa: CSVEGGVRETQYF
abundance: many; v_gene: TRBV18; CDR3aa: CASSASQLSYGYTF
abundance: many; v_gene: TRBV7-9; CDR3aa: CASSPPDRGNTGELFF
abundance: many; v_gene: TRBV28; CDR3aa: CASSPPGRQPQHF
abundance: many; v_gene: TRBV6-2/TRBV6-3; CDR3aa: CASSLPAGASVGELFF
abundance: many; v_gene: TRBV5-1; CDR3aa: CASSPGQGSYNEQFF
abundance: many; v_gene: TRBV5-1; CDR3aa: CASSLNSGRGFEQFF
abundance: many; v_gene: TRBV10-3; CDR3aa: CATGGRSQETQYF
abundance: many; v_gene: TRBV2; CDR3aa: CASSVPSGRSTNTGELFF
abundance: many; v_gene: TRBV5-6; CDR3aa: CASSSGQGAWDIQYF
abundance: many; v_gene: TRBV3-1; CDR3aa: CASSQGTGSYEQYF
abundance: many; v_gene: TRBV21-1; CDR3aa: CASSHGTGNPTPSTDTQYF
abundance: many; v_gene: TRBV7-2; CDR3aa: CASSPGLGSNTGELFF
abundance: -; v_gene: TRBV24-1; CDR3aa: CATSEGGGSNEQYF
abundance: many; v_gene: TRBV12-3/TRBV12-4; CDR3aa: CASVPGLRYTEAFF
abundance: many; v_gene: TRBV20-1; CDR3aa: CSAEPGLAGDTQYF
abundance: many; v_gene: TRBV27; CDR3aa: CASSLGPEQYF
abundance: many; v_gene: TRBV7-9; CDR3aa: CASSSPGNVYNEQFF
abundance: -; v_gene: TRBV9; CDR3aa: CASSPGGTRGNTIYF
abundance: many; v_gene: TRBV28; CDR3aa: CASSGTGLEKLFF
abundance: many; v_gene: TRBV6-5; CDR3aa: CASRLSSGANVLTF
abundance: -; v_gene: TRBV27; CDR3aa: CACSFRGEQYF
abundance: many; v_gene: TRBV12-3/TRBV12-4; CDR3aa: CASRPGGRRETQYF
abundance: many; v_gene: TRBV29-1; CDR3aa: CSVGDTQGTDTQYF
abundance: few; v_gene: TRBV18; CDR3aa: CASSHTPAGRANDEQFF
abundance: many; v_gene: TRBV6-6; CDR3aa: CASSLDYGYTF
abundance: many; v_gene: TRBV5-1; CDR3aa: CASSLGVQETQYF
abundance: many; v_gene: TRBV7-2; CDR3aa: CASSLDRSLGNEQFF
abundance: many; v_gene: TRBV6-5; CDR3aa: CASSYSRTSEETQYF
abundance: many; v_gene: TRBV12-3/TRBV12-4; CDR3aa: CASSLDSNYGYTF
abundance: few; v_gene: TRBV12-3/TRBV12-4; CDR3aa: CASSLWGDTSEQYF
abundance: few; v_gene: TRBV9; CDR3aa: CASSVVSGNSPDTQYF
abundance: many; v_gene: TRBV6-5; CDR3aa: CASHLHGRDNEQFF
abundance: many; v_gene: TRBV5-1; CDR3aa: CASSLTNGLGEQFF
abundance: many; v_gene: TRBV7-2; CDR3aa: CASSTGLADYNEQFF
abundance: few; v_gene: TRBV6-1; CDR3aa: CASIRTGSNQPQHF
abundance: many; v_gene: TRBV5-1; CDR3aa: CASSLTSGSPPTQYF
abundance: many; v_gene: TRBV6-6; CDR3aa: CASQGLAGAYEQYF
abundance: few; v_gene: TRBV19; CDR3aa: CASRQAPTSYNEQFF
abundance: many; v_gene: TRBV19; CDR3aa: CASSGRAGRGSEQYF